A selection of T cell receptor beta chains follows, all from one sample in a study of T cells in tumors after PD-1 blockade. Sequencing was performed with immunoSEQ multiplex PCR; in TCRdb, only in-frame clones are kept and a portion is missing. The repertoire holds 35,000 or so clones, with more than 70% as singletons. Sequences were derived from PBMCs, sampled before anti-PD-1 treatment. All receptors derive from a human donor with basal cell carcinoma. Both conserved end residues are part of each CDR3. D genes are given only for firm matches. Where a row states a size, it is once, few, many or the class of an expanded clone; other rows omit it.

J gene | D gene | clone size | V gene | CDR3 protein | CDR3 DNA
TRBJ2-7 | TRBD1 | . | TRBV30 | CAWSRKDRAGSYEQYF | TGTGCCTGGAGTCGAAAGGACAGGGCGGGTTCCTACGAGCAGTACTTC
TRBJ2-1 | TRBD1 | . | TRBV7-3 | CASSSGRQGGLEQFF | TGTGCCAGCAGCTCTGGTAGACAGGGTGGTCTTGAGCAGTTCTTC
TRBJ2-1 | . | . | TRBV7-8 | CASSPSDNEQFF | TGTGCCAGCAGCCCTAGCGACAATGAGCAGTTCTTC
TRBJ2-3 | . | . | TRBV28 | CASSFGGSTDTQYF | TGTGCCAGCAGTTTTGGCGGGAGCACAGATACGCAGTATTTT
TRBJ2-5 | . | . | TRBV11-3 | CASSHRETQYF | TGTGCCAGCAGCCATCGAGAGACCCAGTACTTC
TRBJ1-1 | TRBD1 | medium-sized | TRBV7-8 | CASSLGTGNTEAFF | TGTGCCAGCAGCCTGGGGACAGGGAACACTGAAGCTTTCTTT
TRBJ2-3 | . | . | TRBV9 | CASSQTSGADTQYF | TGTGCCAGCAGCCAGACCTCAGGGGCAGATACGCAGTATTTT
TRBJ1-2 | TRBD1 | . | TRBV25-1 | CASSERQGANYGYTF | TGTGCCAGCAGTGAGAGACAGGGGGCTAACTATGGCTACACCTTC
TRBJ1-6 | TRBD1 | . | TRBV27 | CASSLSFIVWDRDRSPLHF | TGTGCCAGCAGTTTATCGTTTATCGTGTGGGACAGGGACCGTTCACCCCTCCACTTT
TRBJ1-1 | . | . | TRBV3-1/TRBV3-2 | CASSQEVGNTEAFF | TGTGCCAGCAGCCAAGAGGTCGGGAACACTGAAGCTTTCTTT
TRBJ2-1 | TRBD2 | . | TRBV19 | CASSQLAGNEQFF | TGTGCCAGTAGTCAGCTAGCGGGCAATGAGCAGTTCTTC
TRBJ2-5 | . | . | TRBV11-3 | CASSLGPETQYF | TGTGCCAGCAGCTTAGGTCCAGAGACCCAGTACTTC
TRBJ1-5 | TRBD1 | . | TRBV6-7 | CASSSTGPSPRISNQPQHF | TGTGCCAGCAGTTCGACAGGGCCTAGTCCCCGGATTAGCAATCAGCCCCAGCATTTT
TRBJ2-1 | . | few | TRBV24-1 | CATSEGGGPPDNEQFF | TGTGCCACCAGTGAAGGGGGAGGCCCTCCAGACAATGAGCAGTTCTTC
TRBJ2-1 | TRBD2 | . | TRBV5-8 | CASSIPGLANEQFF | TGTGCCAGCAGCATCCCGGGACTAGCAAATGAGCAGTTCTTC
TRBJ2-2 | . | . | TRBV6-2/TRBV6-3 | CASSYRTENTGELFF | TGTGCCAGCAGTTACAGGACAGAGAACACCGGGGAGCTGTTTTTT
TRBJ2-5 | . | . | TRBV24-1 | CATSSRGGPETQYF | TGTGCCACCAGTTCGAGGGGAGGTCCGGAGACCCAGTACTTC
TRBJ2-7 | . | . | TRBV2 | CASSELTVSEQYF | TGTGCCAGCAGTGAACTTACAGTTTCCGAGCAGTACTTC
TRBJ2-5 | TRBD1 | . | TRBV4-1 | CASRSGGSGETQYF | TGCGCCAGCAGATCAGGGGGATCTGGAGAGACCCAGTACTTC
TRBJ2-7 | TRBD2 | . | TRBV7-2 | CASSSSGRYEQYF | TGTGCCAGCAGCTCTAGCGGGAGGTACGAGCAGTACTTC
TRBJ1-5 | . | . | TRBV6-5 | CASSPVGSNQPQHF | TGTGCCAGCAGCCCAGTGGGGAGCAATCAGCCCCAGCATTTT
TRBJ2-5 | TRBD1 | once | TRBV28 | CASSQPYRGSETQYF | TGTGCCAGCAGTCAACCTTACAGGGGTTCGGAGACCCAGTACTTC
TRBJ2-7 | . | . | TRBV6-1 | CASSDGGPTIYEQYF | TGTGCCAGCAGTGATGGAGGCCCCACGATTTACGAGCAGTACTTC
TRBJ2-7 | TRBD2 | . | TRBV18 | CASSRGGLVYEQYF | TGTGCCAGCTCACGGGGGGGACTAGTCTACGAGCAGTACTTC
TRBJ1-5 | . | . | TRBV18 | CASSPPLGPGQPQHF | TGTGCCAGCTCACCACCACTGGGGCCGGGTCAGCCCCAGCATTTT
TRBJ2-1 | TRBD2 | . | TRBV7-6 | CASSLGAGGGNEQFF | TGTGCCAGCAGCTTAGGGGCAGGCGGGGGCAATGAGCAGTTCTTC
TRBJ1-4 | . | . | TRBV29-1 | CSVGGGFEKLFF | TGCAGCGTTGGCGGGGGGTTTGAAAAACTGTTTTTT